This paragraph reports one T cell receptor beta chain. No antigen is known for it. Qualities for individual bases were not recorded, and no much larger clone is one base off. In total, 666 healthy bone marrow donors made up the cohort. Cohort members were all nominally healthy when sampled, although unrecorded immune exposures were likely present. The donor was CMV seropositive and belonged to the group of about 290 seropositive cohort members. Every donor gave a peripheral blood sample, and the peripheral blood mononuclear cells from that sample were used for TCR beta sequencing. The Qiagen DNeasy Blood Extraction Kit was used to extract genomic DNA from the blood cell samples. These data belong to a study of cytomegalovirus exposure and HLA in healthy donors (dated by TCRdb to 2016 to 2017). Notes on the research overall: In an earlier analysis of some 610 of the donors, 250 to 350 Gb of sequence data and approximately 120 million unique TCR beta sequences from 150 million to 200 million T cells were reported. About 310 gigabases of sequencing data and tens of millions of unique TCR sequences were included in an early release covering around 650 HLA-typed donors. Among the roughly 430 genotyped donors, 81% belonged to the genetic ancestry cluster associated with self-reported Caucasian donors. The study was designed to test whether signatures of past pathogen exposure could be identified by cataloging public T cell receptors. The T cell repertoires of 550 to 850 subjects were profiled by immunosequencing and related to cytomegalovirus serostatus. In addition to the first cohort of about 650 subjects, a separate validation cohort of around 110 different subjects was used. The study combined high-throughput TCR immunosequencing, statistical association of individual TCRs with disease status, and machine learning to predict cytomegalovirus infection status. A later analysis re-examined previously published TCR beta repertoires from just over 650 donors and added high-resolution HLA genotyping to investigate patterns of TCR occurrence. Rather than using new phenotypic data, the later analysis identified candidate immune exposures from TCR beta sequences and from how often those sequences occurred across donors. An earlier analysis of 587 of the donors used high-throughput TCR beta sequencing to judge whether each TCR beta V gene segment behaved as functional or pseudogenic. Donor age, sex, ethnicity and CMV serostatus were compiled alongside the repertoire data. In a later genetic analysis, genome-wide SNP genotypes for about 55% of the roughly 700 donors were used, and that subset was treated as a discovery cohort. All discovery cohort repertoires had been generated using a single sequencing platform. Class I and class II HLA loci were covered by the typing at four-digit resolution. Typing coverage differed by locus: A, B, C, DRB1 and DQB1 were typed in roughly 620-630 donors, DQA1 in 500 to 550, DPA1 in 606, and DPB1 in 450 to 480. Five DR-DQ haplotypes were handled as single units for association and clustering because linkage in the cohort was strong. Among roughly 400 genotyped donors of the cohort, an average of around 240,000 unique TCR beta nucleotide sequences were sequenced per donor, roughly 20% of them non-productive.

V has 5 bases trimmed and J has 9 bases trimmed; junction bases matching no gene number 12. From its cysteine to its phenylalanine, the CDR3 spans 15 amino acids. Of all the DNA, just the CDR3 is kept, 45 bases in frame from base 1. CDR1 MNHNS and CDR2 SASEGT are derived from the germline V gene. Libraries were prepared through the immunoSEQ multiplex PCR assay. The multiplex PCR relied on a mix of 60 forward primers for TCR Vbeta segments and 13 reverse primers for TCR Jbeta segments. A multiplex PCR assay on genomic DNA amplified the CDR3 region of rearranged TCR beta genes. On the Illumina HiSeq System, the amplified TCR beta libraries were sequenced as 87-base-pair reads. For the original study's pipeline: A later analysis counted some 80 million unique TCR beta chains across the 640 or so repertoires, and some 11 million of these chains were shared by at least two donors. Raw reads were error-corrected and collapsed into unique sequences by a nearest-neighbor algorithm in which closely related sequences were merged to remove PCR and sequencing errors. To assign V, D and J gene segments, CDR3 sequences were aligned to IMGT reference sequences. For a sequence to be retained, a match of at least six nucleotides was required to both a V gene segment and a J gene segment. A rearrangement counted as productive if the CDR3 had no stop codons and remained in frame with V and J, and every other rearrangement counted as non-productive. Following IMGT convention, CDR3 was defined as the stretch from the second conserved V-encoded cysteine to the conserved J-encoded phenylalanine. The earlier analysis of a few hundred of the donors excluded sequences that lacked an unambiguous match to a single V gene segment. An earlier analysis of roughly 590 of the donors called V segments functional above 56.7% productive rearrangements and segregating when the between-donor standard deviation exceeded 5%. A statistical classification framework was built to diagnose cytomegalovirus status from the catalog of TCR beta chain sequences. A later analysis assigned V and J genes by comparing TCR nucleotide sequences with IMGT/GENE-DB human TR gene sequences. Using the TCRdist pipeline, a later analysis assigned CDR3 sequences along with most-parsimonious VDJ recombination scenarios. A later analysis defined each TCR beta chain by its CDR3 amino acid sequence plus V-gene family, and excluded reads lacking a unique V-gene family. To address suspected cross-contamination and a sequencing artifact, a later analysis removed 550 to 750 highly shared, low-generation-probability nucleotide sequences. For each public chain, a later analysis derived a clonal expansion index from normalized ranks of inferred template counts within each repertoire. In a later analysis, generation probabilities were computed using a VDJ recombination model fitted to out-of-frame rearrangements, and the results were checked against IGoR. Hypergeometric tests were used in a later analysis to score TCR-TCR, TCR-HLA and TCR-CMV co-occurrence, with a repertoire-size bias correction applied to the TCR pairs. A later analysis estimated false discovery rates by permuting HLA or CMV assignments 20 times. In a later analysis, co-occurring TCRs were grouped using DBSCAN, and TCRdist sequence similarity was added for clustering within HLA-allele-positive subsets. For co-occurrence clustering, repertoires with fewer than 30,000 or more than 120,000 public chains were excluded, along with four to six repertoires with anomalous nucleotide sharing. The table was pulled from immuneACCESS by TCRdb, which kept in-frame rearrangements only. Such tables lose some clones; where checked, under half of the loss comes from unresolved V genes, and the rest has no known cause. D and trimming were read from the DNA, whereas the V and J calls and clone size are those reported in that table. This sample has under 300,000 clones in its table, and roughly four fifths of those were observed once. The ten largest clones add up to 7% to 9% of the sample.

General conclusions and limits of the study: The study gave a list of roughly 150 TCR beta chains associated with cytomegalovirus. A further reported finding was that TCR beta sequences accurately predicted the HLA-A and HLA-B alleles for most subjects in the first cohort. In a later analysis, HLA-associated TCR beta chains were found to be more clonally expanded and to have lower generation probabilities than equally common non-associated chains. In a later genetic analysis, a missense DCLRE1C variant was associated with V-gene and J-gene trimming of TCR beta chains, and the association was replicated in an independent cohort. Because counts were too low, 15 to 20 rarely observed V segments, including chromosome 9 orphons, were excluded from the earlier analysis of 500 to 700 of the donors. Correlated functional status among segregating V segments might be attributable to linkage disequilibrium, but an unknown experimental factor could not be ruled out. In a later analysis, TCR association rates were found to vary across HLA loci, with the most associated TCRs seen for DRB1 alleles and the fewest for HLA-C alleles. This cohort had only TCR beta chains sequenced, and the lack of alpha or paired-chain data limited which features could be detected. According to a later analysis, most CMV-associated TCR beta chains appeared to be HLA-restricted, and the HLA associations seemed to be driven largely by CMV exposure. It was suggested by the authors that the approach could potentially be generalized to other disease states and immunological phenotypes. Across donors, most TCR sequences were observed very rarely, whereas some public TCRs were present in many individuals. Presence/absence analyses assumed roughly uniform sequencing depth across donors, an assumption that may not hold. The classifier was reported to diagnose cytomegalovirus status with high specificity and sensitivity in both the original cohort and the validation cohort. Compared with the roughly 720-donor mean, donors in an Asian-associated ancestry cluster had fewer N-insertions in productive TCRs, according to a later genetic analysis. According to a later analysis, parvovirus B19, influenza, CMV and Epstein-Barr virus appeared linked to several top co-occurrence clusters. Three of the identified cytomegalovirus-associated TCR beta chains were confirmed in vitro to be specific for cytomegalovirus antigens. A cluster of highly shared sequence variants was judged likely to represent a technical artifact of the sequencing pipeline. In an earlier analysis of approximately 590 of the donors, most TCR beta V segments appeared in productive rearrangements about 87% or about 30% of the time, broadly matching IMGT annotations. Assigning TCR associations to individual alleles was difficult when HLA alleles, especially DR and DQ, strongly co-occurred. Specific HLA alleles were associated with about 17,000 TCR beta sequences at a false discovery rate of 0.05 in a later analysis. Immune exposure information for the cohort was limited to CMV serostatus. The 87-base-pair reads could not distinguish some IMGT-functional V segments, including TRBV6-2 and TRBV6-3, so those segments were excluded. HLA typing was unavailable for some donors at each locus, so association tests used only the typed subset.

The source of this sequence is a woman aged 60-75 years in good health and CMV-seropositive. The V and J segments used are TRBV6-1 and TRBJ2-1, with 8 middle bases fitting TRBD1. Sequenced: PBMCs. The CDR3 corresponds to CASSSLFTGGSEQFF. At the DNA level, the sequence is TGTGCCAGCAGTTCCCTCTTTACAGGGGGAAGTGAGCAGTTCTTC.